The 12 T cell receptor beta chains presented below share a single source sample, sequenced in a study of early T cells in non-severe SARS-CoV-2 infection. MiXCR, applied by TCRdb to the 5' RACE reads, yields one record per CDR3 protein. The table lists over 95,000 distinct CDR3 sequences, 16% of them singletons. Material for sequencing was whole blood. Every receptor here comes from an adult who was a healthcare worker with PCR-confirmed SARS-CoV-2 infection or an uninfected control (not recorded which).

This clonotype has only a few counts. The J gene is TRBJ1-1, the V gene TRBV12-3 or TRBV12-4, with D unclear. There are 14 residues in the CDR3. Trimming removed 1 base at V and 7 bases at J, with 13 bases between. CDR3 DNA: TGTGCCAGCAGTTTAGACAAACGAACAATTGAAGCTTTCTTT. It translates to CASSLDKRTIEAFF.

This clonotype has just a few counts. V gene TRBV12-3 or TRBV12-4 combines with J gene TRBJ2-3, with 10 nucleotides matching TRBD2. V lost 7 bases and J lost 5; bases outside the gene matches: 6. The CDR3 contains 14 residues. CDR3 sequence (DNA): TGTGCCAGCAAGAAGCGGGGGGGCAGAGATACGCAGTATTTT. Encoded protein: CASKKRGGRDTQYF.

This clonotype was counted a few times. DNA of the CDR3: TGTGCCAGCAGTTTAAGAACAGGGAGAGCTGGGGCCAACGTCCTGACTTTC. Translated, it gives CASSLRTGRAGANVLTF. The chain joins TRBV28 to TRBJ2-6, with D perhaps TRBD1 (6 bases). CDR1 is MDHEN, CDR2 SYDVKM, per germline. V shed 2 bases and J shed 2 bases, with 13 bases lying between them. The CDR3 extends over 17 amino acids.

V is TRBV10-3 and J is TRBJ2-5, with D possibly called TRBD1 or TRBD2 (5 bases each). The germline gives CDR1 ENHRY, CDR2 SYGVKD. The CDR3 has 16 amino acids. Trimming removed 1 base at V and 1 base at J, with 13 bases between. Here the CDR3 reads CAISEFKGTVQETQYF. The CDR3, as DNA: TGTGCCATCAGTGAGTTTAAAGGGACGGTCCAAGAGACCCAGTACTTC.

This clonotype has at least ten counts. The chain couples TRBV25-1 to TRBJ2-4; maybe TRBD1 (5 bases). This CDR3 has 14 residues. V shed 2 bases and J shed 9 bases, with 14 bases lying between them. CDR1 and CDR2 (germline): MGHDK, SYGVNS. CDR3 residues: CASSEGSGFGIQYF. The CDR3 DNA is TGTGCCAGCAGTGAAGGGTCAGGGTTTGGCATTCAGTACTTC.

This clonotype was detected a few times. The chain joins TRBV5-4 to TRBJ2-5; TRBD1 matches at 8 bases. Losses at the gene ends were 4 bases for V and 5 bases for J; bases not matched to a gene: 7. The CDR3 runs to 14 residues. The germline V gene encodes CDR1 SGHNT and CDR2 YYREEE (reference sequence). In DNA form, the CDR3 reads TGTGCCAGCAGCGGGGGACAGGTACGGGAGACCCAGTACTTC. Translating gives CASSGGQVRETQYF.

This clonotype was seen only a few times. This chain uses TRBV28 with TRBJ2-5; TRBD2 matches 11 bases. Germline V gene lookup returns CDR1 MDHEN and CDR2 SYDVKM. This CDR3 has 16 residues. The V segment lost 6 bases and the J segment 2 bases; nucleotides outside the gene matches: 8. In DNA, the CDR3 is TGTGCCAGCAGCCCTCCGACTAGCGGGGAACAAGAGACCCAGTACTTC. The encoded protein is CASSPPTSGEQETQYF.

This clonotype was seen only once. The chain combines TRBV12-3 or TRBV12-4 with TRBJ2-2; D gene unclear. The V gene lost 7 bases and the J gene lost 10 bases, with 19 bases spanning the gap. There are 14 residues in the CDR3. In DNA, the CDR3 is TGTGCCAGCACCCCAAGGTCCTCCCGTCCGGAGCTGTTTTTT. This codes for CASTPRSSRPELFF.

V usage is TRBV10-3 and J usage is TRBJ1-5, with TRBD1 as a possible D gene (5 bases). This CDR3 contains 15 residues. CDR1 is ENHRY and CDR2 is SYGVKD in the germline V gene. Trimming pared 0 bases from V and 1 base from J, leaving 7 bases between. The CDR3 DNA sequence: TGTGCCATCAGTGAGTCAAGGGGAAGCAATCAGCCCCAGCATTTT. Translated: CAISESRGSNQPQHF.

The chain joins TRBV12-3 or TRBV12-4 to TRBJ2-7; D is ambiguous. The CDR3 sequence is 15 residues long. Trimming shortened V by 5 bases and J by 3 bases, and 17 bases separated the two germline ends. This chain's CDR3 is CASSPLGFGNYEQYF. In DNA form, the CDR3 reads TGTGCCAGCAGTCCCCTAGGCTTTGGAAACTACGAGCAGTACTTC.

V and J are TRBV9 and TRBJ1-5; a weak D match, TRBD1 (6 bases). Germline lookup yields CDR1 SGDLS and CDR2 YYNGEE. The CDR3 consists of 15 residues. V lost 5 bases and J lost 0, with 12 bases in between. CDR3 loop: CASSSGHFSNQPQHF. In DNA form, the CDR3 reads TGTGCCAGCAGTTCGGGACACTTTAGCAATCAGCCCCAGCATTTT. The full variable domain, completed using reference TRBV9 and TRBJ1-5, is DSGVTQTPKHLITATGQRVTLRCSPRSGDLSVYWYQQSLDQGLQFLIQYYNGEERAKGNILERFSAQQFPDLHSELNLSSLELGDSALYFCASSSGHFSNQPQHFGDGTRLSIL.

This clonotype was counted a few times. The rearrangement joins TRBV28 to TRBJ2-7; 9 bases are a match to TRBD1. The V gene end was trimmed by 7 bases and the J gene end by 4 bases; junction bases not matched to a gene: 8. Germline CDR1 and CDR2: MDHEN and SYDVKM. The CDR3 is 14 residues long. The chain's CDR3 is CASMRTGELYEQYF. In nucleotides, the CDR3 is TGTGCCAGCATGAGGACAGGGGAGCTTTACGAGCAGTACTTC.